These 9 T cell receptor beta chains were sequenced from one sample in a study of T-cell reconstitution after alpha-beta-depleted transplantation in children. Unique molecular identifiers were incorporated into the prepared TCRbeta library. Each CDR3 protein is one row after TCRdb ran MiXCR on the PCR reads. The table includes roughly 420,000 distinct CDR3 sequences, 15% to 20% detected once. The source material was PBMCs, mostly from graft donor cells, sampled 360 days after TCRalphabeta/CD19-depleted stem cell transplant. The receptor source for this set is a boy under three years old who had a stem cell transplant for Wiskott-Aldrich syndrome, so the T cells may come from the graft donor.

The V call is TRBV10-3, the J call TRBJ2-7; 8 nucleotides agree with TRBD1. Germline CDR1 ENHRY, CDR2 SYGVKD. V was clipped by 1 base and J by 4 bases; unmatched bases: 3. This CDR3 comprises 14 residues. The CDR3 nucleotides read TGTGCCATCAGTGAGTTGCAGGGGGCTTACGAGCAGTACTTC. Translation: CAISELQGAYEQYF.

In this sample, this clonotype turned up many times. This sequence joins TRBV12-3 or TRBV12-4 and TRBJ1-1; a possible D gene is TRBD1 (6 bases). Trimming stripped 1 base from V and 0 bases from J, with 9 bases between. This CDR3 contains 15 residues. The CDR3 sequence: CASSLGDRLNTEAFF. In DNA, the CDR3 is TGTGCCAGCAGTTTAGGAGACAGGTTGAACACTGAAGCTTTCTTT.

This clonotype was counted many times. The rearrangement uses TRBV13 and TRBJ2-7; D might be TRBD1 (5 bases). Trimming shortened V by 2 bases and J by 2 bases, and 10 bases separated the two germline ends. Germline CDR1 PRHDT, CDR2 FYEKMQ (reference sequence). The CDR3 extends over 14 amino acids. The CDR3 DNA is TGTGCCAGCAGCTTAAGAACGGACACCTACGAGCAGTACTTC. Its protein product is CASSLRTDTYEQYF.

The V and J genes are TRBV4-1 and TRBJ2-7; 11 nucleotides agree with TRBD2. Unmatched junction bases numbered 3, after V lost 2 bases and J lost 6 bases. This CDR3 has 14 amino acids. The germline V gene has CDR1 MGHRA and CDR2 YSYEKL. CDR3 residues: CASSQTTSGVEQYF. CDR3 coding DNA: TGCGCCAGCAGCCAAACGACTAGCGGGGTCGAGCAGTACTTC.

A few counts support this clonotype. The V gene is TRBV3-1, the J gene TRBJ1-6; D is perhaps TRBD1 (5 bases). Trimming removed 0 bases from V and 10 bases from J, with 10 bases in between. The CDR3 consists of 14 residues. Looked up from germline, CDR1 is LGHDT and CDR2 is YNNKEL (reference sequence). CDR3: CASSQDSRESPLHF. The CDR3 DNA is TGTGCCAGCAGCCAAGATAGCAGGGAGTCACCCCTCCACTTT.

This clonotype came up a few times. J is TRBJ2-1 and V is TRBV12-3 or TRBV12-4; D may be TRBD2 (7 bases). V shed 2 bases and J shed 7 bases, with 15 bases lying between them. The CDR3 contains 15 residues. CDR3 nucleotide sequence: TGTGCCAGCAGTTTATGGGGGGGGGCTAGGAATGAGCAGTTCTTC. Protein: CASSLWGGARNEQFF.

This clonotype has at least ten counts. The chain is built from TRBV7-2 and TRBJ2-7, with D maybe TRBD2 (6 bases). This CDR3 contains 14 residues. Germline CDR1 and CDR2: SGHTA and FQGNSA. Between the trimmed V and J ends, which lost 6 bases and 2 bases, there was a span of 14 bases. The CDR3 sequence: CASSPGTSAYEQYF. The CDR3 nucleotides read TGTGCCAGCAGTCCCGGGACTTCTGCCTACGAGCAGTACTTC. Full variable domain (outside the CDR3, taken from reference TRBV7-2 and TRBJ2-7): GAGVSQSPSNKVTEKGKDVELRCDPISGHTALYWYRQSLGQGLEFLIYFQGNSAPDKSGLPSDRFSAERTGGSVSTLTIQRTQQEDSAVYLCASSPGTSAYEQYFGPGTRLTVT.

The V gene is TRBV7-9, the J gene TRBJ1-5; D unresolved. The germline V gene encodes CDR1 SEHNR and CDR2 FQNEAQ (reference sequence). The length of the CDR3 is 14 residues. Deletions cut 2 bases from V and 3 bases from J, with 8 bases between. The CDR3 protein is CASSLIGINQPQHF. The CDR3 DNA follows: TGTGCCAGCAGCTTAATCGGAATCAATCAGCCCCAGCATTTT.

The CDR3 protein is CASKAGFEKETQYF. CDR3 bases: TGTGCCAGCAAAGCGGGATTTGAGAAAGAGACCCAGTACTTC. This chain joins TRBV6-1 and TRBJ2-5, with 7 bases lining up with TRBD2. The junction had 8 bases not matched to a gene; V was cut back by 7 bases and J by 3 bases. CDR1 MNHNS and CDR2 SASEGT come from the germline V gene. This CDR3 contains 14 residues.